This record covers a single T cell receptor (beta chain). Its antigen remains unknown. PCR amplification relied on 60 Vbeta primers (plus 13 Jbeta primers). Here immunoSEQ multiplex PCR was the method, and the copy in TCRdb shows in-frame clones only, minus some. This table holds approximately 140,000 clones, just under 85% found once. These data are taken from a study of cytomegalovirus exposure and HLA in healthy donors. Trimming took off 3 bases at V and 2 bases at J, with 7 bases between the two ends. The CDR3 has 13 residues. Germline CDR1 and CDR2: SGHNT and YENEEA. Study conclusions and caveats: When a later analysis was performed, an Asian-associated ancestry cluster reportedly had fewer N-insertions than the roughly 670-donor mean. Later, an analysis found that common viral pathogens appeared to be linked with several of the most significant clusters. Cytomegalovirus-associated status was assigned to roughly 160 TCR beta chains. Despite most TCR sequences being rare, some public TCRs occurred in many donors.

The clonotype was recovered from a woman aged 40 to 49 in good health and CMV-seronegative. What was sequenced was PBMCs. The chain links TRBV11-3 to TRBJ2-5; possible D gene TRBD1, 6 bases. For the CDR3, the DNA is TGTGCCAGCAGCTTGAGGGGGCAAGAGACCCAGTACTTC. It encodes CASSLRGQETQYF.